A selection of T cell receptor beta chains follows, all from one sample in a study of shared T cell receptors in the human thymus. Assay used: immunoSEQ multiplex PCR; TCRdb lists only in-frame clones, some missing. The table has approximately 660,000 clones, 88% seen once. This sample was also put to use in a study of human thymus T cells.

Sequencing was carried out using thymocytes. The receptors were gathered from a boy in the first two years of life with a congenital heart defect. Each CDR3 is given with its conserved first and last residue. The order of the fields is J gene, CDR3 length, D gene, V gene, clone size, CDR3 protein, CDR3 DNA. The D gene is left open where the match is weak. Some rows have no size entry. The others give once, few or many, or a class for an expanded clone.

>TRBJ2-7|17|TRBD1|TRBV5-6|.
CASSWGQGKGVVYEQYF
TGTGCCAGCAGCTGGGGACAGGGGAAGGGGGTGGTATACGAGCAGTACTTC
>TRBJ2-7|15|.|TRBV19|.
CASRFERTGGYEQYF
TGTGCCAGTAGGTTCGAGAGAACAGGCGGCTACGAGCAGTACTTC
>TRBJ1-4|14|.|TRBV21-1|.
CATGTGGGREKLFF
TGTGCCACCGGGACAGGGGGCGGTCGGGAAAAACTGTTTTTT
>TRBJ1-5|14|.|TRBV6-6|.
CASSFGQGHQPQHF
TGTGCCAGCAGTTTCGGTCAGGGTCATCAGCCCCAGCATTTT
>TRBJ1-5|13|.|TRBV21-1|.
CASRRGGNQPQHF
TGTGCCAGCAGAAGGGGGGGTAATCAGCCCCAGCATTTT
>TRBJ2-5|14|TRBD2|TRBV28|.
CASIAGTSQETQYF
TGTGCCAGCATCGCCGGGACTAGTCAAGAGACCCAGTACTTC
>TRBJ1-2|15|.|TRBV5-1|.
CASSDRGGPNYGYTF
TGCGCCAGCAGCGACCGGGGAGGGCCGAACTATGGCTACACCTTC
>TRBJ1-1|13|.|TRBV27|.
CASSCGRNTEAFF
TGTGCCAGCAGCTGCGGGAGAAACACTGAAGCTTTCTTT
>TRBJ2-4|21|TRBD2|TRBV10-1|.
CASSESPSGLAGGTAKNIQYF
TGCGCCAGCAGTGAAAGCCCTTCAGGACTAGCGGGAGGGACGGCCAAAAACATTCAGTACTTC
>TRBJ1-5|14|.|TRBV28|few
CASSPEQPSEPQHF
TGTGCCAGCAGCCCCGAACAGCCAAGTGAGCCCCAGCATTTT